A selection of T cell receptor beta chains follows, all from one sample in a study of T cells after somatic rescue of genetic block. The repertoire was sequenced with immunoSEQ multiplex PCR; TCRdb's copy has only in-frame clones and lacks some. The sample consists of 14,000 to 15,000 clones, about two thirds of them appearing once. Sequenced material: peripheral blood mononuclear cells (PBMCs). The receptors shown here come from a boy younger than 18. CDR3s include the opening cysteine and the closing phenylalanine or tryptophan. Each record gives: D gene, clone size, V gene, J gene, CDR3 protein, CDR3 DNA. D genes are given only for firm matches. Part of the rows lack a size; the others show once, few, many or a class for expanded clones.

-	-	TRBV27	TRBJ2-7	CASSLIRSYEQYF	TGTGCCAGCAGTTTAATCAGATCCTACGAGCAGTACTTC
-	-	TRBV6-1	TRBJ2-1	CASSGNNEQFF	TGTGCCAGCAGTGGGAACAATGAGCAGTTCTTC
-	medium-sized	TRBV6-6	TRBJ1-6	CASSFPLDDSPLHF	TGTGCCAGCAGTTTCCCTTTGGACGATTCACCCCTCCACTTT
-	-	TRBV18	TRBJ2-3	CASSPPKVQRTDTQYF	TGTGCCAGCTCACCACCGAAGGTACAGCGCACAGATACGCAGTATTTT
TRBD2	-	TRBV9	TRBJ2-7	CASSVGAGAGEQYF	TGTGCCAGCAGCGTAGGGGCGGGAGCGGGGGAGCAGTACTTC
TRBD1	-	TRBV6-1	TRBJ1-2	CASSNTGGRYGYTF	TGTGCCAGCAGTAACACAGGGGGCCGGTATGGCTACACCTTC
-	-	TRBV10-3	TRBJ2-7	CAIAWTTTKSYEQYF	TGTGCCATCGCCTGGACTACCACCAAGTCCTACGAGCAGTACTTC
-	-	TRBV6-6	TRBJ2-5	CASARTEIGETQYF	TGTGCCAGCGCCAGGACAGAGATAGGGGAGACCCAGTACTTC
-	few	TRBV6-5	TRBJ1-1	CASSYLDKGHRIF	TGTGCCAGCAGTTACCTGGACAAAGGTCACCGAATCTTT
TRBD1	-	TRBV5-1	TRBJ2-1	CASSRDRAVGAEQFF	TGCGCCAGCAGCCGGGACAGGGCGGTCGGGGCTGAGCAGTTCTTC
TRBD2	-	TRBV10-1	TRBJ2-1	CASSDPGGSYNEQFF	TGCGCCAGCAGTGACCCGGGGGGCTCCTACAATGAGCAGTTCTTC
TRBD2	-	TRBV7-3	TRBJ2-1	CASSAGLAAYNEQFF	TGTGCCAGCTCTGCGGGACTAGCGGCTTACAATGAGCAGTTCTTC
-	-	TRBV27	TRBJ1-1	CASSLKIEAFF	TGTGCCAGCAGTTTGAAAATCGAGGCTTTCTTT
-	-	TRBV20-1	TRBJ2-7	CSASFVYEQYF	TGCAGTGCTAGTTTCGTCTACGAGCAGTACTTC
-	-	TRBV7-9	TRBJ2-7	CASSLMDSRPYEQYF	TGTGCCAGCAGCTTGATGGATTCCCGGCCCTACGAGCAGTACTTC
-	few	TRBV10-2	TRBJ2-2	CASSEATGELFF	TGCGCCAGCAGTGAAGCGACCGGGGAGCTGTTTTTT
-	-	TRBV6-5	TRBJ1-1	CASSYSGYTEAFF	TGTGCCAGCAGTTACTCGGGGTACACTGAAGCTTTCTTT
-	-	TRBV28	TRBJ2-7	CASTFQLGFSYEQYF	TGTGCCAGCACTTTTCAGTTGGGGTTCTCCTACGAGCAGTACTTC
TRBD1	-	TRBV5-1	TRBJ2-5	CASSSWDRGPWETQYF	TGCGCCAGCAGCTCGTGGGACAGGGGGCCTTGGGAGACCCAGTACTTC
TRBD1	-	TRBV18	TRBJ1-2	CASSPQVRGQGHNYGYTF	TGTGCCAGCTCACCACAGGTCCGAGGACAGGGGCACAACTATGGCTACACCTTC
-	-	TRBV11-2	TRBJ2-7	CASSLPQVYEQYF	TGTGCCAGCAGCTTACCCCAAGTCTACGAGCAGTACTTC
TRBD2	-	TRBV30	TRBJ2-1	CAWKKLAAYNEQFF	TGTGCCTGGAAGAAACTAGCGGCCTACAATGAGCAGTTCTTC
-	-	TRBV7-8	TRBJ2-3	CASSPGGGVTDTQYF	TGTGCCAGCAGCCCAGGTGGGGGCGTCACAGATACGCAGTATTTT
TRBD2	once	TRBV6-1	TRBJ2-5	CASSEMFAAGVETQYF	TGTGCCAGCAGTGAAATGTTCGCGGCGGGGGTAGAGACCCAGTACTTC
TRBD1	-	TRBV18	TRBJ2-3	CASSPRTGMDTQYF	TGTGCCAGCTCACCGCGGACAGGGATGGATACGCAGTATTTT
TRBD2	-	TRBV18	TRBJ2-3	CASSPFTAGLYTDTQYF	TGTGCCAGCTCACCATTTACAGCGGGGTTATACACAGATACGCAGTATTTT
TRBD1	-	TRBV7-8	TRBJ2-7	CASSLIAGQGIAYEQYF	TGTGCCAGCAGCTTAATCGCCGGACAGGGTATTGCCTACGAGCAGTACTTC
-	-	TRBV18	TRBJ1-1	CASSPPKGRNTEAFF	TGTGCCAGCTCACCACCGAAAGGGAGGAACACTGAAGCTTTCTTT
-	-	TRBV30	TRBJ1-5	CAWSVSQLNQPQHF	TGTGCCTGGAGTGTTAGTCAGCTTAATCAGCCCCAGCATTTT
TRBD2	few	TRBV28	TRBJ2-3	CASSRSSGRFSDTQYF	TGTGCCAGCAGTCGCTCCAGCGGGAGATTCTCAGATACGCAGTATTTT
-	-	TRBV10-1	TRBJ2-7	CASSESEVSLYYEQYF	TGCGCCAGCAGTGAGTCGGAAGTCTCCCTCTATTACGAGCAGTACTTC
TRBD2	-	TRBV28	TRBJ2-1	CASSRGLAGGTDEQFF	TGTGCCAGCAGCCGGGGACTAGCGGGAGGTACGGATGAGCAGTTCTTC
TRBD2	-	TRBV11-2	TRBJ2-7	CASSSRPGLAVYEQYF	TGTGCCAGCAGCTCTCGACCGGGACTAGCCGTCTACGAGCAGTACTTC
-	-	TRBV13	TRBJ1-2	CASSLTNYGYTF	TGTGCCAGCAGCTTGACTAACTATGGCTACACCTTC
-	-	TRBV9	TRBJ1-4	CASSAHSLGEKLFF	TGTGCCAGCAGCGCTCATTCGTTGGGGGAAAAACTGTTTTTT
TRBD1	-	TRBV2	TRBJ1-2	CASSDPGTGGRGYTF	TGTGCCAGCAGTGACCCGGGCACAGGGGGGAGGGGCTACACCTTC
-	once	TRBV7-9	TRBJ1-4	CASSFFLSLTNEKLFF	TGTGCCAGCAGCTTTTTTTTGTCCCTAACTAATGAAAAACTGTTTTTT
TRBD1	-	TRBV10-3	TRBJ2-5	CAISVLTGQRETQYF	TGTGCCATCAGTGTTTTGACAGGGCAGAGGGAGACCCAGTACTTC
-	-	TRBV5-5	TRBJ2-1	CASSLRGGFYNEQFF	TGTGCCAGCAGCTTGCGGGGAGGTTTCTACAATGAGCAGTTCTTC
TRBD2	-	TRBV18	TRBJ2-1	CASSPTLAGGHNEQFF	TGTGCCAGCTCACCAACCCTAGCGGGAGGTCACAATGAGCAGTTCTTC
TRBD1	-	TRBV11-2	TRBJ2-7	CASSLTQGAREQYF	TGTGCCAGCAGCTTAACACAGGGGGCGCGGGAGCAGTACTTC
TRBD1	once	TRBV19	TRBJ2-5	CASSAYRGQGWETQYF	TGTGCCAGTAGTGCCTATCGCGGACAGGGGTGGGAGACCCAGTACTTC
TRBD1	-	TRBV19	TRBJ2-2	CASKSPPGQGETGELFF	TGTGCCAGTAAGTCCCCCCCGGGACAGGGCGAAACCGGGGAGCTGTTTTTT
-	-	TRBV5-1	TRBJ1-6	CASSLVNPLLNSPLHF	TGCGCCAGCAGCTTGGTGAACCCGCTCCTTAATTCACCCCTCCACTTT